Many counts were recorded for the clone carrying this T cell receptor (beta chain). Seattle-derived patients entered the study during active infection and were followed longitudinally. TCRdb keeps only in-frame clones here, not all; method: immunoSEQ multiplex PCR. The repertoire holds about 53,000 clones, with 80% to 85% as singletons. The entry originates in a study of blood T cell repertoires in COVID-19. Unmatched junction bases numbered 8, after V lost 4 bases and J lost 3 bases. The CDR3 totals 16 residues. From germline, CDR1 is MNHEY and CDR2 SVGAGI. This sequence originates from a woman of 80 years or more with COVID-19, enrolled during active disease. The sample consisted of peripheral blood. The chain carries TRBV6-5 and TRBJ2-1; 8 bases are shared with TRBD2. This CDR3 is CASSSPGTSIYNEQFF. The CDR3 DNA is TGTGCCAGCAGTTCGCCTGGGACTAGTATCTACAATGAGCAGTTCTTC.